This TCR beta chain derives from a study of shared clonotypes between healthy human individuals. This CDR3 contains 16 residues. Looked up from germline, CDR1 is MGHRA and CDR2 is YSYEKL. The trim removed 4 bases at V and 1 base at J, leaving 5 bases unmatched. Naive CD8 cells lacked CD45RO, underwent positive selection for CCR7 and left out terminally differentiated effector memory CD45RA+ cells. Genomic DNA from each subset was divided evenly over several immunoSEQ plates. Libraries were prepared by immunoSEQ multiplex PCR; TCRdb keeps only in-frame clonotypes and omits some of them. The sample has 2 million to 2.5 million clones, about 95% seen once; the top ten hold roughly 1%.

The TCR originated in a man younger than 35 in good health. The sequencing sample was made of naive CD8+ T cells sorted from blood. This chain uses TRBV4-1 with TRBJ2-5, with 11 bases that match TRBD2. In DNA, the CDR3 is TGCGCCAGCAGCCGAGGACTAGCGGGCGTCCAAGAGACCCAGTACTTC. This sequence encodes CASSRGLAGVQETQYF.